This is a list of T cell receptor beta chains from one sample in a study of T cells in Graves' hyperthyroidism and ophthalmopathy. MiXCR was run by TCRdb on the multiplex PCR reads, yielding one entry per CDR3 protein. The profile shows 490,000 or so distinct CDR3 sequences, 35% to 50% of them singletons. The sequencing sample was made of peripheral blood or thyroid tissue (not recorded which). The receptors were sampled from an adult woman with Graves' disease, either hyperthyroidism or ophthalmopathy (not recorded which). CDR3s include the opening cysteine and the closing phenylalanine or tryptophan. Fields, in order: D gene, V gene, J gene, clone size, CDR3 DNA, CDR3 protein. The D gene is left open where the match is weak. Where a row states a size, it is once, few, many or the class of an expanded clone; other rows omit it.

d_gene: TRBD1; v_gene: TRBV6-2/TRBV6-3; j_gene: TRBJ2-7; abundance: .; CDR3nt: TGTGCCAGCAGTTACTCCGGGGACAGGAACTACGAGCAGTACTTC; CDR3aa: CASSYSGDRNYEQYF
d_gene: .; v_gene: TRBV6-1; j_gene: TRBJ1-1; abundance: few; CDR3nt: TGTGCCAGCAGTAGGGAGATGAACACTGAAGCTTTCTTT; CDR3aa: CASSREMNTEAFF
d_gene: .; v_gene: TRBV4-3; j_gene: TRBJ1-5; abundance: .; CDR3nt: TGCGCCAGCAGCCAAGATCACAGGGCGCGTCAGCCCCAGCATTTT; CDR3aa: CASSQDHRARQPQHF
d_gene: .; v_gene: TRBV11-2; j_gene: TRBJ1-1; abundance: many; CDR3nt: TGTGCCAGCAGCTTGGTGTCAGGGAAGGGGACTGAAGCTTTCTTT; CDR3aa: CASSLVSGKGTEAFF
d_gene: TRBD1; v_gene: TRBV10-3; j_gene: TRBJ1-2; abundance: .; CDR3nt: TGTGCCATCAGTGAGTCGCTGGGACAGGGAAACTATGGCTACACCTTC; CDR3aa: CAISESLGQGNYGYTF
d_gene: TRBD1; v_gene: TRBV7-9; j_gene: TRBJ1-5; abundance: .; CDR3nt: TGTGCCAACCTCCTTTGGACAGGGAAGGTTCAGCCCCAGCATTTT; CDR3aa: CANLLWTGKVQPQHF
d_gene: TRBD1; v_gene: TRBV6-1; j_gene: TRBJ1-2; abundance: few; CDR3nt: TGTGCCAGCAGTCGCATCATAGGACAGGCTGGGTATGGCTACACCTTC; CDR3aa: CASSRIIGQAGYGYTF
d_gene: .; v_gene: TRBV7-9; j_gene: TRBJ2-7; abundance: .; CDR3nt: TGTGCCAGCAGCTACCCACCACATCTTCGGCAGTACTTC; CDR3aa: CASSYPPHLRQYF
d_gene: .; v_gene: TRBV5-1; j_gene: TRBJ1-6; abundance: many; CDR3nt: TGCGCCAGCAGCGCGGGACGTTCTAATTCACCCCTCCACTTT; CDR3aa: CASSAGRSNSPLHF
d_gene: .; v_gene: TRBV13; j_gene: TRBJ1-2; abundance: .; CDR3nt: TGTGCCAGCAGCCATGGGATCAAGGAAGGCTACACCTTC; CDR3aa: CASSHGIKEGYTF
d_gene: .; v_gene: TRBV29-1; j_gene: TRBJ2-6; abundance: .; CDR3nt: TGCTGCGTTGAAGGGGCGGCTGGGGCCAACGTCCTGACTTTC; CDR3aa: CCVEGAAGANVLTF
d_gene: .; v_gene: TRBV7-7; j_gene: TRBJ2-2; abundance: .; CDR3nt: TGTGCCAGCAGCTTAGGAGTGGACGGGGAGCTGTTTTTT; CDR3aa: CASSLGVDGELFF
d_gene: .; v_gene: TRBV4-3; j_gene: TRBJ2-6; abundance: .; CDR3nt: TGCGCCAGCAGCCATCGCTCTGGGGCCAACGTCCTGACTTTC; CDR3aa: CASSHRSGANVLTF
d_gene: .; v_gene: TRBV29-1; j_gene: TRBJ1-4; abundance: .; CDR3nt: TGCAGCGCGGCCCGGGCAGAAAAACTGTTTTTT; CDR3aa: CSAARAEKLFF
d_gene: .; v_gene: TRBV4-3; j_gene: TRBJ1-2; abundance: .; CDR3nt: TGCGCCAGCAGCCAAGACCCCCACCACTGGGTCACCTTC; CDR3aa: CASSQDPHHWVTF
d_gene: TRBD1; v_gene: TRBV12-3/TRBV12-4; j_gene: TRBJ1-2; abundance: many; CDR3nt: TGTGCCAGCAGTCCGGGGGGACAGACTGAGTATGGCTACACCTTC; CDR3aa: CASSPGGQTEYGYTF
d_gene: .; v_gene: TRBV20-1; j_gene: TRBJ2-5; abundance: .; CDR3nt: TGCAGTGCTAGAGATACCGGGGGAGAGACCCAGTACTTC; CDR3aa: CSARDTGGETQYF
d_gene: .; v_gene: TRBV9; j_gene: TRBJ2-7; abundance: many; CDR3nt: TGTGCCAGCAGCCGGGACCAAGGAGGCTACGAGCAGTACTTC; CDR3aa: CASSRDQGGYEQYF
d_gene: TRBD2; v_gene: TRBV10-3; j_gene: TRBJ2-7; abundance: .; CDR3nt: TGTGCCATCAGTCCGGGACTAGCGTTCTCCTACGAGCAGTACTTC; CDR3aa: CAISPGLAFSYEQYF
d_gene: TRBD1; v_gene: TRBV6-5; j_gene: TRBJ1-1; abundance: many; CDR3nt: TGTGCCAGCCTAGACAGGGCAAGTACTGAAGCTTTCTTT; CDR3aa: CASLDRASTEAFF
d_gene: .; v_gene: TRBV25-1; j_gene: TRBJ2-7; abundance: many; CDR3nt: TGTGCCAGCTCTTTTTCAGTCTCCTACGAGCAGTACTTC; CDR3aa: CASSFSVSYEQYF
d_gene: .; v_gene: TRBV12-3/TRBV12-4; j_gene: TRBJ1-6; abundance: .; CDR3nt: TGTGCCAGCAGCCATGACAGGAATTCACCCCTCCACTTT; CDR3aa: CASSHDRNSPLHF
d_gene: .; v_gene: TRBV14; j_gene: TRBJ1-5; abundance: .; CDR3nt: TGTGCCAGCAGCCAGTCGGGAGATCAGCCCCAGCATTTT; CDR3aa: CASSQSGDQPQHF
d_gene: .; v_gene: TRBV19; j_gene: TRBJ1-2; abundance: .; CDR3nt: TGTGCCAGGACGGAGGCTAACTATGGCTACACCTTC; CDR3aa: CARTEANYGYTF
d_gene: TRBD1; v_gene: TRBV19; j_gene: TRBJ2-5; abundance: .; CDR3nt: TGTGCCAGTGGGACAGGAGAGACCCAGTACTTC; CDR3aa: CASGTGETQYF
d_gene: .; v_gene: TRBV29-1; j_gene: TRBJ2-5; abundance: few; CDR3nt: TGCAGCGTACGATTCCCTGGAGGGTATGAGACCCAGTACTTC; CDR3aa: CSVRFPGGYETQYF
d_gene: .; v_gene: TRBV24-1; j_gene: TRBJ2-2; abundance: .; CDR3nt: TGTGCCACCAGTGATTTGCCTGGGAGTAACACCGGGGAGCTGTTTTTT; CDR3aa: CATSDLPGSNTGELFF
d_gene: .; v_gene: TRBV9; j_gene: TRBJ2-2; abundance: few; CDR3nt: TGTGCCAGCAGCTCCCCTGCGTGGCGGGCCGCGAACACCGGGGAGCTGTTTTTT; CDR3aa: CASSSPAWRAANTGELFF
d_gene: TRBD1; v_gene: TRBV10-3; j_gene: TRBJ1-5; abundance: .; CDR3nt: TGTGCCACAGGACAGGGGGGATACAAGCAGCCCCAGCATTTT; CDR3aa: CATGQGGYKQPQHF
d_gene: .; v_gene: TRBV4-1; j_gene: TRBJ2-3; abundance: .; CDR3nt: TGCGCCAGCAGCCAAGAAAGGATGCTCGAGAATACGCAGTATTTT; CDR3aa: CASSQERMLENTQYF
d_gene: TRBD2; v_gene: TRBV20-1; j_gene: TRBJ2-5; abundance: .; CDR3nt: TGCAGTGCCGGTGGGCAGCGGGGTGAACGGTGGGAGACCCAGTACTTC; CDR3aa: CSAGGQRGERWETQYF
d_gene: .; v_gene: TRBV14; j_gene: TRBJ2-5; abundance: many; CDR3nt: TGTGCCAGCAGCCCCCGCACCGGGAGTGAGACCCAGTACTTC; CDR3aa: CASSPRTGSETQYF
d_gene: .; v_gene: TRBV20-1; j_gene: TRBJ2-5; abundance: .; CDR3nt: TGCAGTGCTAGCTGGATCGGGACCCAGTACTTC; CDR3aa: CSASWIGTQYF
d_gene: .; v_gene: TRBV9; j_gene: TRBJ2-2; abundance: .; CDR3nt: TGTGCCAGCAGCCCAGCCAGGGTTGCCGGGGAGCTGTTTTTT; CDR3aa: CASSPARVAGELFF
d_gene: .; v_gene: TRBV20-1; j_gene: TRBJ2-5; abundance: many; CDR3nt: TGCAGTGCCCCACCCGCGATAGCGGCCCTCCAAGAGACCCAGTACTTC; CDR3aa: CSAPPAIAALQETQYF